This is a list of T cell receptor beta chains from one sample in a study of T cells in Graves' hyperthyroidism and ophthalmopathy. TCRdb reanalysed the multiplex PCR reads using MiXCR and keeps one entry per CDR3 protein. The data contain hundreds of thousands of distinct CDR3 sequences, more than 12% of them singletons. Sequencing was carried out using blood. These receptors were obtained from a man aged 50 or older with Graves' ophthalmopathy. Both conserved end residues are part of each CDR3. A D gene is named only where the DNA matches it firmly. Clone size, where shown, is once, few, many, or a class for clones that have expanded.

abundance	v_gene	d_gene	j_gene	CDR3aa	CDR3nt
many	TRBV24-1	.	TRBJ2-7	CATSDILSYEQYF	TGTGCCACCAGTGATATCCTATCCTACGAGCAGTACTTC
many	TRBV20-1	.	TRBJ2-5	CSAVDPGGRYQETQYF	TGCAGTGCCGTAGACCCGGGGGGCCGGTACCAAGAGACCCAGTACTTC
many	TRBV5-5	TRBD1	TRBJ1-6	CASSGLTGVDSPLHF	TGTGCCAGCAGCGGCCTGACAGGGGTGGATTCACCCCTCCACTTT
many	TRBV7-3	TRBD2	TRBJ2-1	CASSSRTSDASSYNEQFF	TGTGCCAGCAGCTCCAGGACTAGCGACGCGAGCTCCTACAATGAGCAGTTCTTC
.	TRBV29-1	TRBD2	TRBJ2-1	CSASGGGAGTSGYNEQFF	TGCAGCGCCTCGGGTGGGGGGGCCGGGACTAGCGGATACAATGAGCAGTTCTTC
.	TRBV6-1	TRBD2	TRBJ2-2	CASRRTSENTGELFF	TGTGCCAGCAGGCGGACTAGCGAAAACACCGGGGAGCTGTTTTTT
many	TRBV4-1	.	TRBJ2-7	CASSQSPLLYEQYF	TGCGCCAGCAGCCAAAGCCCCTTACTCTACGAGCAGTACTTC
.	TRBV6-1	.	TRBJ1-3	CASSEFRGGNTIYF	TGTGCCAGCAGTGAATTTAGAGGAGGAAACACCATATATTTT
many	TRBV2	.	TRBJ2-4	CASSVKAKNIQYF	TGTGCCAGCAGTGTTAAAGCCAAAAACATTCAGTACTTC
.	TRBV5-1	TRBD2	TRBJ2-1	CASSHSSGSGNEQFF	TGCGCCAGCAGCCACTCTAGCGGGTCGGGGAATGAGCAGTTCTTC
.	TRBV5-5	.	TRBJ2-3	CASSTYLAGAGTDTQYF	TGTGCCAGCAGCACCTACCTGGCAGGGGCGGGCACAGATACGCAGTATTTT
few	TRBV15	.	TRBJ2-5	CATSRDAETQYF	TGTGCCACCAGCAGAGATGCAGAGACCCAGTACTTC
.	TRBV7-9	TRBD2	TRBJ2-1	CASSLLRESGGEQFF	TGTGCCAGCAGCTTATTGCGGGAGTCGGGGGGTGAGCAGTTCTTC
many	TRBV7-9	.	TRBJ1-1	CASSFSGYTEAFF	TGTGCCAGCAGCTTCTCAGGATACACTGAAGCTTTCTTT
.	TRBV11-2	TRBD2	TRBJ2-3	CASSKGTSGSGGDTQYF	TGTGCCAGCAGTAAAGGGACTAGCGGGAGTGGGGGAGATACGCAGTATTTT
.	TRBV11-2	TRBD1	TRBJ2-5	CASSQDWTGFSSETQYF	TGTGCCAGCAGCCAAGATTGGACAGGGTTTTCATCGGAGACCCAGTACTTC
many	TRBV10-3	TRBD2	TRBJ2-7	CATTGTSGKGYEQYF	TGTGCCACCACCGGGACTAGCGGGAAGGGGTACGAGCAGTACTTC
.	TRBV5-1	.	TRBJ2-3	CASSLGSLDNTDTQYF	TGCGCCAGCAGCTTGGGGTCTTTGGACAACACAGATACGCAGTATTTT
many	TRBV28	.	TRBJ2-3	CASLRGSTDTQYF	TGTGCCAGCCTGCGCGGTAGCACAGATACGCAGTATTTT
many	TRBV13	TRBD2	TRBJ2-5	CASSFQAGGRETQYF	TGTGCCAGCAGCTTTCAAGCGGGAGGTAGAGAGACCCAGTACTTC
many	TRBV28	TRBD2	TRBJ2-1	CASSSPGGRAHEQFF	TGTGCCAGCAGTTCACCTGGCGGGAGGGCCCATGAGCAGTTCTTC
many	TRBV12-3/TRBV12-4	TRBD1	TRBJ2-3	CASSLQGANTQYF	TGTGCCAGCAGTTTACAGGGGGCGAATACGCAGTATTTT
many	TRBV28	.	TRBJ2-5	CASSYALLGARETQYF	TGTGCCAGCAGTTATGCCCTTTTGGGGGCCCGAGAGACCCAGTACTTC
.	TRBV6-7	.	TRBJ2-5	CASSLRIGKIVETQYF	TGTGCCAGCAGCCTGAGGATAGGGAAGATCGTAGAGACCCAGTACTTC
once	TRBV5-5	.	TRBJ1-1	CASRLGVNTEAFF	TGTGCCAGCAGACTTGGGGTAAACACTGAAGCTTTCTTT
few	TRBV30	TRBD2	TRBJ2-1	CAWGGGPNYNEQFF	TGTGCCTGGGGGGGGGGACCGAACTACAATGAGCAGTTCTTC
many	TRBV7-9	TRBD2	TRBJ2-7	CASSSQTSSGFPYEQYF	TGTGCCAGCAGCTCCCAAACCTCTAGCGGTTTTCCCTACGAGCAGTACTTC
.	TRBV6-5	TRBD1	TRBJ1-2	CASSYGDRGHPPNYGYTF	TGTGCCAGCAGTTACGGGGACAGGGGGCACCCTCCTAACTATGGCTACACCTTC
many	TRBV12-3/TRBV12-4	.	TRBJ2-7	CASSLEIGWDYEQYF	TGTGCCAGCAGTTTGGAGATTGGGTGGGACTACGAGCAGTACTTC
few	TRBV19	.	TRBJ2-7	CASTSGRGSSYEQYF	.
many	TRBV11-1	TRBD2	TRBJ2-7	CASSISGSLEYEQYF	TGTGCCAGCAGCATTAGCGGGAGTCTCGAGTACGAGCAGTACTTC
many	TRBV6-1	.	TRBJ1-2	CASSALTGPYYGYTF	TGTGCCAGCAGTGCTCTAACGGGACCTTACTATGGCTACACCTTC
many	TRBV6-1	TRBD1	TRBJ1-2	CASSQPGQGFGYTF	TGTGCCAGCAGTCAACCGGGACAGGGGTTTGGCTACACCTTC
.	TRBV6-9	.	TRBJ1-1	CASRYGYSNTGAFF	TGTGCCAGCAGGTACGGATACTCGAACACTGGAGCTTTCTTT
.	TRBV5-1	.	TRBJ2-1	CASSPYRVNEQFF	TGCGCCAGCAGCCCCTACAGGGTGAATGAGCAGTTCTTC
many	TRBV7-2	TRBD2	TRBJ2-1	CASSTEGREWHEQFF	TGTGCCAGCAGCACCGAGGGGCGGGAGTGGCATGAGCAGTTCTTC
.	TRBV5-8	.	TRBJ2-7	CASSARRGVYEQYF	TGTGCCAGCAGCGCTCGAAGGGGAGTCTACGAGCAGTACTTC
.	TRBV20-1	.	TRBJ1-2	CSAKANYGYTF	TGCAGTGCTAAAGCTAACTATGGCTACACCTTC